This passage covers 4 T cell receptor beta chains from one sample sequenced in a study of OX40 agonist ivuxolimab in advanced cancers. Sequenced by immunoSEQ multiplex PCR; TCRdb stores in-frame clones only, minus some. The sample lists nearly 8,000 clones, around 74% occurring once. Sequences were derived from CD4+ or CD8+ T cells sorted from blood, sampled in a trial of the OX40 agonist ivuxolimab. All receptors come from an adult with an advanced solid tumor such as melanoma, head and neck, liver or kidney cancer.

The gene calls are TRBV4-1 and TRBJ2-1; 14 nucleotides match TRBD2. Germline CDR1 reads MGHRA; CDR2 reads YSYEKL. The V segment lost 1 base and the J segment 7 bases; nucleotides outside the gene matches: 6. The CDR3 extends over 17 amino acids. Here the CDR3 reads CASSQGLAGGPWNEQFF. The CDR3 region has the DNA TGCGCCAGCAGCCAAGGACTAGCGGGAGGGCCGTGGAATGAGCAGTTCTTC.

This sequence joins TRBV11-2 and TRBJ2-7; D may be TRBD2 (6 bases). CDR1 and CDR2 from the germline V gene are SGHAT and FQNNGV. The CDR3 is 16 residues long. The V and J ends lost 1 base and 2 bases respectively, with 15 bases between them. Here the CDR3 reads CASSLGLRGSTYEQYF. The DNA of the CDR3 is TGTGCCAGCAGCTTAGGGCTCCGGGGGAGTACCTACGAGCAGTACTTC.

V and J are TRBV5-5 and TRBJ1-6; no definite D call. V was shortened by 5 bases and J by 6 bases, with 12 bases between the two germline ends. The CDR3 length is 14 residues. Germline V gene lookup returns CDR1 SGHKS and CDR2 YYEKEE (reference sequence). The CDR3 here is CASRYSGFNSPLHF. CDR3 sequence (DNA): TGTGCCAGCAGGTATTCGGGCTTTAATTCACCCCTCCACTTT.

The chain combines TRBV2 with TRBJ2-7; D possibly matches TRBD1 or TRBD2 (5 bases each). From germline, CDR1 is SNHLY and CDR2 FYNNEI. The CDR3 is 14 amino acids. Trimming stripped 2 bases from V and 4 bases from J, with 12 bases between. In nucleotides, the CDR3 is TGTGCCAGCAGTGAACAGGGTTGGAGGTACGAGCAGTACTTC. It encodes CASSEQGWRYEQYF. Combining the CDR3 with reference TRBV2 and TRBJ2-7 gives the whole variable domain EPEVTQTPSHQVTQMGQEVILRCVPISNHLYFYWYRQILGQKVEFLVSFYNNEISEKSEIFDDQFSVERPDGSNFTLKIRSTKLEDSAMYFCASSEQGWRYEQYFGPGTRLTVT.